The 10 T cell receptor beta chains below were found in one sample sequenced in a study of blood T cell repertoires in COVID-19. TCRdb's table, derived via immunoSEQ multiplex PCR, lists solely in-frame clones and lacks some. The profile covers a few hundred thousand clones, with around nine tenths appearing a single time and 1.5% to 2% taken by the ten largest. Sequenced sample: PBMCs or T cells enriched from blood (not recorded which). Receptor source: a woman aged 45-65 years who had recovered from COVID-19.

This sequence joins TRBV6-4 and TRBJ1-2, with 7 bases identical to TRBD1. This CDR3 spans 15 amino acids. The trim removed 4 bases at V and 6 bases at J, leaving 11 bases unmatched. Germline CDR1 reads MRHNA; CDR2 reads SNTAGT. CDR3 loop: CASSAYRGLTNGYTF. CDR3 bases: TGTGCCAGCAGTGCTTACAGGGGATTGACGAATGGCTACACCTTC.

The chain couples TRBV3-1 (or the pseudogene TRBV3-2) to TRBJ1-5; D unclear. Per the germline V gene, CDR1 is LGHDT and CDR2 is YNNKEL (reference sequence). The ends were cut back, 1 base at V and 9 bases at J, with 4 bases in the middle. The CDR3 loop spans 11 amino acids. The CDR3 bases are TGTGCCAGCAGCCAAGGAGGGCCCCAGCATTTT. It translates to CASSQGGPQHF.

This chain connects TRBV28 to TRBJ2-1; D is uncertain. The CDR3 sequence is 12 residues long. The V end was cut by 3 bases, the J end by 6 bases, with 6 bases between. Germline lookup yields CDR1 MDHEN and CDR2 SYDVKM. The CDR3 reads CASSFRGNEQFF. The CDR3, as DNA: TGTGCCAGCAGTTTCCGCGGCAATGAGCAGTTCTTC. Using reference TRBV28 and TRBJ2-1 for the parts outside the CDR3, the full variable domain is DVKVTQSSRYLVKRTGEKVFLECVQDMDHENMFWYRQDPGLGLRLIYFSYDVKMKEKGDIPEGYSVSREKKERFSLILESASTNQTSMYLCASSFRGNEQFFGPGTRLTVL.

The CDR3 is CASSIVGLGLNEQFF. CDR3 sequence (DNA): TGTGCCAGTAGTATAGTGGGACTAGGGCTCAATGAGCAGTTCTTC. This chain connects TRBV19 to TRBJ2-1; 8 nucleotides line up with TRBD2. CDR1 and CDR2 (germline): LNHDA, SQIVND (reference sequence). This CDR3 is built from 15 residues. The ends lost 1 base at V and 6 bases at J; junction bases unmatched: 5. The entire variable domain, with the rest obtained from reference TRBV19 and TRBJ2-1, is as follows: DGGITQSPKYLFRKEGQNVTLSCEQNLNHDAMYWYRQDPGQGLRLIYYSQIVNDFQKGDIAEGYSVSREKKESFPLTVTSAQKNPTAFYLCASSIVGLGLNEQFFGPGTRLTVL.

V gene TRBV10-1 combines with J gene TRBJ1-2; no definite D call. The CDR3 covers 13 residues. V was pared by 5 bases and J by 8 bases, with 15 bases between. Per germline, CDR1 WNHNN and CDR2 SYGVQD (reference sequence). Written as DNA, the CDR3 is TGCGCCAGCAGTCCCGGGGTTGGAGACGGCTACACCTTC. The encoded protein is CASSPGVGDGYTF.

This chain joins TRBV5-4 and TRBJ2-7; TRBD1 might be the D (6 bases). The CDR3 length is 16 residues. The V end lost 3 bases, the J end lost 0 bases, and 16 bases lay between the germline ends. Per germline, CDR1 SGHNT and CDR2 YYREEE (reference sequence). The CDR3: CASSSFRGLSSYEQYF. As DNA, the CDR3 is TGTGCCAGCAGCTCATTCAGGGGATTGAGCTCCTACGAGCAGTACTTC.

The rearrangement links TRBV3-1 (or the pseudogene TRBV3-2) to TRBJ2-7, with 11 bases lining up with TRBD2. Germline CDR1 reads LGHDT; CDR2 reads YNNKEL (reference sequence). CDR3 size: 17 residues. Trimming took 2 bases from V and 1 from J; bases not matched to a gene: 7. The CDR3 coding sequence is TGTGCCAGCAGCCAACTAGGGGGGACTAGCGGATCCTACGAGCAGTACTTC. The encoded protein is CASSQLGGTSGSYEQYF.

The chain combines TRBV7-2 with TRBJ1-2, with D tentatively TRBD1 (6 bases). Germline CDR1 is SGHTA and CDR2 is FQGNSA. V was clipped by 5 bases and J by 7 bases, with 17 bases between them. This CDR3 contains 14 residues. The CDR3 region has the DNA TGTGCCAGCAGCCCACGGACAGACTTGGGTGGCTACACCTTC. Protein: CASSPRTDLGGYTF.

The chain is built from TRBV4-1 and TRBJ1-5; 10 nucleotides match TRBD1. Per germline, CDR1 MGHRA and CDR2 YSYEKL. The V segment lost 5 bases and the J segment 4 bases; nucleotides outside the gene matches: 5. This CDR3 region has 15 residues. The CDR3 reads CASSIRTGGNQPQHF. Here the CDR3 DNA reads TGCGCCAGCAGCATACGGACAGGGGGTAATCAGCCCCAGCATTTT.

The rearrangement uses TRBV7-2 and TRBJ1-6, with TRBD1 identical over 7 bases. The CDR3 consists of 14 residues. Germline-derived CDR1 and CDR2 are SGHTA and FQGNSA. Trimming removed 5 bases from V and 14 bases from J; junction bases left unmatched: 12. Here the CDR3 reads CASSPQGIGGTLHF. Here the CDR3 DNA reads TGTGCCAGCAGCCCACAAGGGATAGGGGGCACCCTCCACTTT.